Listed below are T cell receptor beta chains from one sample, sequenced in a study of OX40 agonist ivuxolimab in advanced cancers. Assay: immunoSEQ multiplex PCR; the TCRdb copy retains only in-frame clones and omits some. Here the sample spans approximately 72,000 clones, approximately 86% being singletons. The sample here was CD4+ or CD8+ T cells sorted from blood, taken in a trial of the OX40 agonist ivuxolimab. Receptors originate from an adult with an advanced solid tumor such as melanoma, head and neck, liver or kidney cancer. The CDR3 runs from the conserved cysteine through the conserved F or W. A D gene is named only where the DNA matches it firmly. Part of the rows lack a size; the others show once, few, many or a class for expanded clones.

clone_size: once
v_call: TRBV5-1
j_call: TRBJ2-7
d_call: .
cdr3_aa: CASSGTEGSSSYEQYF
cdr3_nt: TGCGCCAGCAGCGGAACCGAAGGCTCAAGCTCCTACGAGCAGTACTTC

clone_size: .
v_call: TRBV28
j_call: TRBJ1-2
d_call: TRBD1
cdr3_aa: CASSSGQGRGGYTF
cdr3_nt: TGTGCCAGCAGTTCTGGACAGGGGAGGGGTGGCTACACCTTC

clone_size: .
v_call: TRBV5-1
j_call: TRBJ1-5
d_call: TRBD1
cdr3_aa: CASSPSGGGQPQHF
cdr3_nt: TGCGCCAGCAGCCCTTCAGGGGGCGGCCAGCCCCAGCATTTT

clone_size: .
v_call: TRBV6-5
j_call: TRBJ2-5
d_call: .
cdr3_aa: CASSYGIGPVAQYF
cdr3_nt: TGTGCCAGCAGTTATGGCATCGGCCCCGTGGCCCAGTACTTC

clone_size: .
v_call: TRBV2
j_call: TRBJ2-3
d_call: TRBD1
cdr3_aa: CASSGTGFDTQYF
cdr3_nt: TGTGCCAGCAGTGGGACAGGTTTTGATACGCAGTATTTT

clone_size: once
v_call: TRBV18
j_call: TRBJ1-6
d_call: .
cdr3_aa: CASSSSGTSSYNSPLHF
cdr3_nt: TGTGCCAGCTCAAGCTCCGGGACAAGTTCCTATAATTCACCCCTCCACTTT

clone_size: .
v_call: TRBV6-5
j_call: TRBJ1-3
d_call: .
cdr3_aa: CASSFISGNTIYF
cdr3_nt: TGTGCCAGCAGTTTTATCTCTGGAAACACCATATATTTT

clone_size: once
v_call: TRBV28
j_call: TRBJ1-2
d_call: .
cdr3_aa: CASSPSGLRGYTF
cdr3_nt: TGTGCCAGCAGTCCTTCAGGGTTGCGCGGCTACACCTTC

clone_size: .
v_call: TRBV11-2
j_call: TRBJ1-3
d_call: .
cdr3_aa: CASSSNGAGPSGNTIYF
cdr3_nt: TGTGCCAGCAGCTCCAACGGTGCGGGGCCCTCTGGAAACACCATATATTTT

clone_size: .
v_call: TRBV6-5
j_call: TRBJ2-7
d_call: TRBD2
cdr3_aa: CASSVSGGHYEQYF
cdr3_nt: TGTGCCAGCAGTGTTAGCGGGGGGCACTACGAGCAGTACTTC

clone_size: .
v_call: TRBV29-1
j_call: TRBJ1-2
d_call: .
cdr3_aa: CRHDSDSYDYGYTF
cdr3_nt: TGCAGGCACGACTCGGACAGCTACGACTATGGCTACACCTTC

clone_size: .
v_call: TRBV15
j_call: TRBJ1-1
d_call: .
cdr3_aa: CATSRDGVRKGDVNTEAFF
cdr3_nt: TGTGCCACCAGCAGAGATGGGGTGAGAAAAGGGGACGTAAACACTGAAGCTTTCTTT

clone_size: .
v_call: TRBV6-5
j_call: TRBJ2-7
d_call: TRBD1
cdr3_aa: CASSRDRASYEQYF
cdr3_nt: TGTGCCAGCAGCCGGGACAGGGCTTCCTACGAGCAGTACTTC

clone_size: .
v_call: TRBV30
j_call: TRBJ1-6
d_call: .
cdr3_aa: CAWSVTEVGPLHF
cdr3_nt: TGTGCCTGGAGTGTGACCGAGGTAGGACCCCTCCACTTT

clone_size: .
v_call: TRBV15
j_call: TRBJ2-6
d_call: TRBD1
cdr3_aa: CATSRRTGAVLTF
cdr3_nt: TGTGCCACCAGCAGAAGGACAGGGGCCGTCCTGACTTTC

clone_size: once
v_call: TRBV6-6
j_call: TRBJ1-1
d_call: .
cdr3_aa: CASSYSVGEMGTEAFF
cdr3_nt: TGTGCCAGCAGTTACTCGGTCGGGGAAATGGGCACTGAAGCTTTCTTT

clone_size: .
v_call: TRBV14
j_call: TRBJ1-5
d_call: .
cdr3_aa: CASSQVGQGGNQPQHF
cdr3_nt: TGTGCCAGCAGCCAAGTCGGTCAGGGAGGCAATCAGCCCCAGCATTTT

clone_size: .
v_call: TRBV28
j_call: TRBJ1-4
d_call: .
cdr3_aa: CASSLMGDSNEKLFF
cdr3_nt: TGTGCCAGCAGTTTAATGGGAGACAGTAATGAAAAACTGTTTTTT

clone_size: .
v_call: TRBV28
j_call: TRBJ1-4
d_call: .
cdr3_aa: CASLGLGEKLFF
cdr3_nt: TGTGCCAGCCTGGGGCTGGGCGAAAAACTGTTTTTT

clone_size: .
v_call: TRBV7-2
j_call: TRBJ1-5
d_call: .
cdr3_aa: CASSLNNDQPQHF
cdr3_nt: TGTGCCAGCAGCTTGAACAACGATCAGCCCCAGCATTTT

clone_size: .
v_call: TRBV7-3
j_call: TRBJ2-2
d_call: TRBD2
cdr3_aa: CASSSGLAETGELFF
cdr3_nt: TGTGCCAGCAGCTCGGGACTAGCGGAGACCGGGGAGCTGTTTTTT

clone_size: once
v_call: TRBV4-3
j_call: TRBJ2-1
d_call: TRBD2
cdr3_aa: CASSQPGLAGVNEQFF
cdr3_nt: TGCGCCAGCAGCCAACCGGGACTAGCGGGAGTGAATGAGCAGTTCTTC

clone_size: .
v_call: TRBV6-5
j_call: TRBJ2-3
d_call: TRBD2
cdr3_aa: CASSYSGLAAGDTQYF
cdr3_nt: TGTGCCAGCAGTTACTCGGGACTAGCGGCTGGAGATACGCAGTATTTT

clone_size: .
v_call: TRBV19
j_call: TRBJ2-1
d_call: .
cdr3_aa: CASSIGGGYEQFF
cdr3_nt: TGTGCCAGTAGTATCGGTGGCGGGTATGAGCAGTTCTTC

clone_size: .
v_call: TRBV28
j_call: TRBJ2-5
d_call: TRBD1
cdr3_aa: CASSPLTGGETQYF
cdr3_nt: TGTGCCAGCAGTCCCCTGACAGGGGGCGAGACCCAGTACTTC

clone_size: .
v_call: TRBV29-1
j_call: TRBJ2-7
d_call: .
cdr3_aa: CSVGLNLGYEQYF
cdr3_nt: TGCAGCGTTGGACTCAACTTAGGCTACGAGCAGTACTTC

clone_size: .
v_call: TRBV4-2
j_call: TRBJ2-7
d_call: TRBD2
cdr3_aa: CASSQVPGLAGGDTDEQYF
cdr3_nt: TGTGCCAGCAGCCAAGTTCCGGGACTAGCGGGAGGGGATACGGACGAGCAGTACTTC

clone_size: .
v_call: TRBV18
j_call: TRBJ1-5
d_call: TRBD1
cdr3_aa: CASSPTTGEAQPQHF
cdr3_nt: TGTGCCAGCTCACCGACGACAGGGGAGGCTCAGCCCCAGCATTTT

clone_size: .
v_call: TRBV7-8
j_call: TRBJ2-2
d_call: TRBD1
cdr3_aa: CASTRQGRNTGELFF
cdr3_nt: TGTGCCAGCACAAGACAGGGGAGGAACACCGGGGAGCTGTTTTTT

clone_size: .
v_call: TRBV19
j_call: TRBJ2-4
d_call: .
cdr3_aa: CASRGGGEGIQYF
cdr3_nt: TGTGCCAGTAGAGGGGGTGGGGAGGGCATTCAGTACTTC

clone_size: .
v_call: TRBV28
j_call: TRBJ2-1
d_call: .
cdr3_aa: CASKAVYEQFF
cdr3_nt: TGTGCCAGCAAGGCTGTCTATGAGCAGTTCTTC

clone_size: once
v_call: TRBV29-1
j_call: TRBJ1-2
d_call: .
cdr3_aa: CSVEREPGRVYGYTF
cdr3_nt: TGCAGCGTTGAGAGGGAGCCAGGCCGCGTCTATGGCTACACCTTC

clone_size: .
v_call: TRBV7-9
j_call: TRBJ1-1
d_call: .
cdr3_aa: CASSPRGGHTEAFF
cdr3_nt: TGTGCCAGCAGCCCTCGGGGGGGCCACACTGAAGCTTTCTTT

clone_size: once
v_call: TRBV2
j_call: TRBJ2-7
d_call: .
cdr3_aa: CASSASSAGRREQYF
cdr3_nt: TGTGCCAGCAGCGCCTCTAGCGCCGGTCGAAGGGAGCAGTACTTC

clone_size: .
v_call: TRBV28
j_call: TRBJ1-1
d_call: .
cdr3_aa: CASSTPQGGMNTEAFF
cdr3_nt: TGTGCCAGCAGTACCCCGCAGGGAGGGATGAACACTGAAGCTTTCTTT

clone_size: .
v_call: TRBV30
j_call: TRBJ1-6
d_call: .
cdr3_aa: CAWNRASYNSPLHF
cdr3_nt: TGTGCCTGGAACAGGGCTTCCTATAATTCACCCCTCCACTTT

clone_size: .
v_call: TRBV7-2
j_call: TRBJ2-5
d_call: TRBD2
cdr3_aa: CASSYAAGGRRYQETQYF
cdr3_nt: TGTGCCAGCAGCTATGCGGCGGGGGGGCGGAGATACCAAGAGACCCAGTACTTC

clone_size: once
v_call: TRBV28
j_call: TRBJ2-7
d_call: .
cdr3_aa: CASSPLGYSYEQYF
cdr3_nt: TGTGCCAGCAGTCCTCTCGGGTACTCCTACGAGCAGTACTTC

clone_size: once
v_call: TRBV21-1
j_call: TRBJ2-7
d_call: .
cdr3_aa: CASSKARTVSVLAIYEQYF
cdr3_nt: TGTGCCAGCAGCAAAGCGAGGACAGTTAGCGTACTGGCGATCTACGAGCAGTACTTC

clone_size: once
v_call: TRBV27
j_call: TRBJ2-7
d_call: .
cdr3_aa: CASRRYREKPVYEQYF
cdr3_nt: TGTGCCAGCAGGAGATACAGGGAAAAGCCCGTTTACGAGCAGTACTTC

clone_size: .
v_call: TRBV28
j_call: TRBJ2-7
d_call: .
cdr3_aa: CASSLSGGDHYEQYF
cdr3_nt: TGTGCCAGCAGTTTATCGGGTGGGGACCACTACGAGCAGTACTTC

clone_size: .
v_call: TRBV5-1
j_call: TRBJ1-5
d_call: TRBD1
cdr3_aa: CASSPTTGGGQPQHF
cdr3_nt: TGCGCCAGCAGCCCCACTACAGGGGGGGGTCAGCCCCAGCATTTT

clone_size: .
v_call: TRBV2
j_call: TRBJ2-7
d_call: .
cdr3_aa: CASRALYEQYF
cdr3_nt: TGTGCCAGCAGGGCCCTCTACGAGCAGTACTTC

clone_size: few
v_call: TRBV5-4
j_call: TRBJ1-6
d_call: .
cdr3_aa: CASSLGSPRNSPLHF
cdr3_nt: TGTGCCAGCAGCTTGGGCAGTCCCCGTAATTCACCCCTCCACTTT

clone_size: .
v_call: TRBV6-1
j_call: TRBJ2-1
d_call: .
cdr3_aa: CASSEGGTVYNEQFF
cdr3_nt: TGTGCCAGCAGTGAAGGCGGGACCGTCTACAATGAGCAGTTCTTC

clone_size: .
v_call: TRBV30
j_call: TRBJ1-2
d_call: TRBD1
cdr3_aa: CAWGRDRGTSNYGYTF
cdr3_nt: TGTGCCTGGGGCCGGGACAGGGGGACTTCTAACTATGGCTACACCTTC

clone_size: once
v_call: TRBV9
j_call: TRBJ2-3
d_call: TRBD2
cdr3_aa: CASSEGGGTADTQYF
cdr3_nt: TGTGCCAGCAGCGAGGGCGGGGGGACGGCAGATACGCAGTATTTT

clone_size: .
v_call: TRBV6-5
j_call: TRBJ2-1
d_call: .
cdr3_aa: CASSYDSSFTNNEQFF
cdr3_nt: TGTGCCAGCAGTTACGACAGTTCTTTCACAAACAATGAGCAGTTCTTC

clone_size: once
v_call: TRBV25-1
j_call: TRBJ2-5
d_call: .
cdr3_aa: CASSEYRSGDTGAQYF
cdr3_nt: TGTGCCAGCAGTGAATACCGTTCTGGGGACACGGGGGCCCAGTACTTC

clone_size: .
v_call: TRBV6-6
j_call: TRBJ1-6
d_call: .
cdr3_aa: CASSYAGRANSPLHF
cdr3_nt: TGTGCCAGCAGTTACGCTGGCAGGGCGAATTCACCCCTCCACTTT

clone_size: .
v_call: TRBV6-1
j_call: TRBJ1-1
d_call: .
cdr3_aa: CASWDPNTEAFF
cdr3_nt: TGTGCCAGCTGGGACCCTAACACTGAAGCTTTCTTT